Each of the 28 T cell receptor beta chains below was sequenced from the same sample in a study of control samples from healthy donors and cancer patients. This table comes from immunoSEQ multiplex PCR, and its TCRdb copy is limited to in-frame clones, with some not included. The sample has under 70,000 clones, about nine tenths seen once. Sequences were obtained from PBMCs. The receptor set was obtained from a woman in her 50s with colorectal cancer.

The V call is TRBV29-1, the J call TRBJ1-2; a weak D match, TRBD1 (5 bases). The ends were cut back, 6 bases at V and 1 base at J, with 15 bases in the middle. Germline V gene lookup returns CDR1 SQVTM and CDR2 ANQGSEA. This CDR3 contains 14 residues. The CDR3 spells CSVDRDGDNYGYTF. The DNA for the CDR3 is TGCAGCGTAGATCGGGACGGAGATAACTATGGCTACACCTTC.

This chain uses TRBV19 with TRBJ2-5; D is ambiguous. The CDR3 is made up of 13 amino acids. The germline V gene has CDR1 LNHDA and CDR2 SQIVND (reference sequence). The ends were cut back, 5 bases at V and 5 bases at J, with 12 bases in the middle. CDR3 DNA sequence: TGTGCCAGTAGTGTGTGGGTTCTCGAGACCCAGTACTTC. Its protein product is CASSVWVLETQYF.

The V and J genes are TRBV11-1 and TRBJ2-2; 7 positions agree with TRBD2. CDR3 size: 16 residues. The germline CDR1 and CDR2 sequences are SGHAT and FQDESV (reference sequence). J was trimmed by 0 bases and V by 6 bases; bases with no gene match: 7. CDR3 in DNA: TGTGCCAGCAGATCTCCTAGCGGAGCGAACACCGGGGAGCTGTTTTTT. This encodes CASRSPSGANTGELFF. The entire variable domain, with the rest obtained from reference TRBV11-1 and TRBJ2-2, is as follows: EAEVAQSPRYKITEKSQAVAFWCDPISGHATLYWYRQILGQGPELLVQFQDESVVDDSQLPKDRFSAERLKGVDSTLKIQPAELGDSAMYLCASRSPSGANTGELFFGEGSRLTVL.

This chain joins TRBV7-6 and TRBJ2-3; D is unclear. Germline V gene sequence: CDR1 SGHVS, CDR2 FNYEAQ. The CDR3 runs to 12 residues. V was pared by 2 bases and J by 6 bases, with 6 bases between. CDR3 protein: CASSLIRDTQYF. The CDR3 nucleotides are TGTGCCAGCAGCTTAATCAGGGATACGCAGTATTTT. Full variable domain (outside the CDR3, taken from reference TRBV7-6 and TRBJ2-3): GAGVSQSPRYKVTKRGQDVALRCDPISGHVSLYWYRQALGQGPEFLTYFNYEAQQDKSGLPNDRFSAERPEGSISTLTIQRTEQRDSAMYRCASSLIRDTQYFGPGTRLTVL.

The rearrangement links TRBV9 to TRBJ2-2, with D tentatively TRBD2 (6 bases). Germline assignment: CDR1 SGDLS and CDR2 YYNGEE. The V gene lost 0 bases and the J gene lost 1 base, with 10 bases spanning the gap. CDR3 length: 16 residues. CDR3 nucleotide sequence: TGTGCCAGCAGCGTAGGCGGCGGGGAGAACACCGGGGAGCTGTTTTTT. Translated: CASSVGGGENTGELFF.

CDR3 DNA sequence: TGTGCCAGCAGTCTCGGGGGCTACGCCACTGAAGCTTTCTTT. It encodes CASSLGGYATEAFF. The V and J genes are TRBV9 and TRBJ1-1, with D perhaps TRBD1 (6 bases). This CDR3 has 14 residues. Trimming took off 5 bases at V and 4 bases at J, with 15 bases between the two ends. CDR1 is SGDLS and CDR2 is YYNGEE in the germline V gene.

This rearrangement joins TRBV5-6 to TRBJ2-1; maybe TRBD1 (6 bases). The CDR3 has 16 amino acids. V lost 5 bases and J 4 bases, leaving 19 bases between the germline ends. CDR1 is SGHDT and CDR2 is YYEEEE in the germline V gene. CDR3 loop: CASSLGYPQGYNEQFF. The DNA for the CDR3 is TGTGCCAGCAGTCTGGGGTACCCACAGGGATACAATGAGCAGTTCTTC.

The gene calls are TRBV6-5 and TRBJ2-3, with D unclear. The CDR3 runs 13 residues. Trimming took 5 bases from V and 6 from J, leaving 12 bases between them. Germline CDR1 and CDR2: MNHEY and SVGAGI. The CDR3 sequence is CASSIRLLDTQYF. The CDR3, as DNA: TGTGCCAGCAGTATCCGACTTCTTGATACGCAGTATTTT.

The chain combines TRBV15 with TRBJ1-1; D is ambiguous. This CDR3 comprises 12 residues. The ends were cut back, 8 bases at V and 1 base at J, with 8 bases in the middle. The germline CDR1 and CDR2 sequences are LNHNV and YYDKDF (reference sequence). CDR3 DNA: TGTGCCACCGTTTCAGAGAACACTGAAGCTTTCTTT. This translates into CATVSENTEAFF.

The chain recombines TRBV19 with TRBJ2-5, with D possibly matching TRBD1 (6 bases). This CDR3 region has 14 residues. The V and J ends lost 5 bases and 2 bases respectively, with 12 bases between them. Germline V gives CDR1 LNHDA, CDR2 SQIVND (reference sequence). CDR3 DNA: TGTGCCAGTAGTGTCAGGGGTTCTCAAGAGACCCAGTACTTC. Translating gives CASSVRGSQETQYF.

The rearrangement links TRBV6-4 to TRBJ1-1; D may be TRBD1 (6 bases). The CDR3 covers 13 residues. V was trimmed by 7 bases and J by 1 base, leaving 10 bases between them. Germline values: CDR1 MRHNA, CDR2 SNTAGT. CDR3 nucleotides: TGTGCCAGCAAGGACAGTAAGAACACTGAAGCTTTCTTT. Its protein product is CASKDSKNTEAFF.

The gene calls are TRBV7-8 and TRBJ1-3; D remains unclear. Trimming took 1 base from V and 2 from J, leaving 9 bases between them. This CDR3 is built from 15 residues. The V gene's germline CDR1 is SGHVS and CDR2 FQNEAQ. CDR3 coding DNA: TGTGCCAGCAGCTTAGGGCAGAACCCTGGAAACACCATATATTTT. It codes for CASSLGQNPGNTIYF.

This clone was seen a single time. This sequence joins TRBV28 and TRBJ2-7, with 10 bases identical to TRBD2. The germline V gene has CDR1 MDHEN and CDR2 SYDVKM. J gave up 4 bases and V 6 bases, and 3 bases lay outside the gene matches. The CDR3 loop spans 13 amino acids. CDR3 loop: CASRGTSVYEQYF. In DNA form, the CDR3 reads TGTGCCAGCAGGGGGACTAGCGTTTACGAGCAGTACTTC.

The genes are TRBV12-3 or TRBV12-4 and TRBJ2-2; the D is unclear. This CDR3 has 13 amino acids. The V gene lost 6 bases and the J gene lost 8 bases, with 13 bases spanning the gap. This chain's CDR3 is CASSNINRGELFF. For the CDR3, the DNA is TGTGCCAGCAGCAATATAAACCGAGGGGAGCTGTTTTTT.

This clone was observed once. The gene calls are TRBV9 and TRBJ2-3; 9 bases are a match to TRBD2. Germline CDR1 SGDLS, CDR2 YYNGEE. V lost 1 base, J lost 4 bases, and 4 bases stayed unmatched. There are 15 residues in the CDR3. The CDR3 region is CASSVYGTSSDTQYF. The CDR3 region has the DNA TGTGCCAGCAGCGTATATGGGACTAGCTCAGATACGCAGTATTTT.

The chain employs TRBV6-1 and TRBJ2-4; D ambiguous. The CDR3 covers 19 residues. Germline lookup yields CDR1 MNHNS and CDR2 SASEGT. V lost 2 bases, J lost 5 bases, and 25 bases lay in between. CDR3 residues: CASSETRTGLMPLENIQYF. The CDR3 nucleotides are TGTGCCAGCAGTGAAACCCGGACGGGCCTGATGCCCCTTGAAAACATTCAGTACTTC.

This rearrangement joins TRBV19 to TRBJ1-5; maybe TRBD1 (6 bases). CDR1 and CDR2 from the germline V gene are LNHDA and SQIVND (reference sequence). Deletions cut 5 bases from V and 2 bases from J, with 16 bases between. The CDR3 has 16 residues. CDR3 DNA sequence: TGTGCCAGTAGTCTTCCGGGGGCGACGGGCAATCAGCCCCAGCATTTT. Translation gives CASSLPGATGNQPQHF. The entire variable domain, with the rest obtained from reference TRBV19 and TRBJ1-5, is as follows: DGGITQSPKYLFRKEGQNVTLSCEQNLNHDAMYWYRQDPGQGLRLIYYSQIVNDFQKGDIAEGYSVSREKKESFPLTVTSAQKNPTAFYLCASSLPGATGNQPQHFGDGTRLSIL.

This sequence joins TRBV3-1 (or the pseudogene TRBV3-2) and TRBJ1-1, with D tentatively TRBD1 (6 bases). Trimming pared 4 bases from V and 10 bases from J, leaving 16 bases between. In germline, CDR1 is LGHDT, CDR2 YNNKEL (reference sequence). The CDR3 is 13 amino acids. CDR3 in DNA: TGTGCCAGCAGCCCCCAAGGGGGGCAGAGAGCTTTCTTT. Translation gives CASSPQGGQRAFF.

The chain couples TRBV30 to TRBJ1-4, with D tentatively TRBD1 (6 bases). Germline-derived CDR1 and CDR2 are GTSNPN and SVGIG (reference sequence). CDR3 size: 14 residues. Between the trimmed V and J ends, which lost 5 bases and 8 bases, there was a span of 18 bases. The CDR3: CAWARGGELEKLFF. The CDR3 DNA sequence: TGTGCCTGGGCGAGGGGGGGCGAACTAGAAAAACTGTTTTTT. Variable domain in full (rest from reference TRBV30 and TRBJ1-4): SQTIHQWPATLVQPVGSPLSLECTVEGTSNPNLYWYRQAAGRGLQLLFYSVGIGQISSEVPQNLSASRPQDRQFILSSKKLLLSDSGFYLCAWARGGELEKLFFGSGTQLSVL.

In this sample, this clone turned up a few times. CDR3 protein: CASSGARGLGKLFF. CDR3 nucleotide sequence: TGTGCCAGTTCGGGGGCCAGGGGGCTTGGAAAACTGTTTTTT. This chain uses TRBV6-5 with TRBJ1-4; 8 bases align to TRBD1. V lost 9 bases and J lost 10; bases outside the gene matches: 13. The germline V gene encodes CDR1 MNHEY and CDR2 SVGAGI. The CDR3 has 14 amino acids.

This chain joins TRBV19 and TRBJ2-7; unclear D gene. Germline V gives CDR1 LNHDA, CDR2 SQIVND (reference sequence). V gave up 6 bases and J gave up 3 bases, with 12 bases separating them. CDR3 size: 13 residues. CDR3 loop: CASSLQSFYEQYF. The CDR3 DNA sequence: TGTGCCAGTAGCCTACAGAGTTTCTACGAGCAGTACTTC.

The CDR3 DNA sequence: TGCAGCGGTGAGGGCTCAAACTATGGCTACACCTTC. Protein product: CSGEGSNYGYTF. The chain employs TRBV29-1 and TRBJ1-2; D gene uncertain. Germline CDR1 SQVTM, CDR2 ANQGSEA. CDR3 size: 12 residues. Trimming shortened V by 7 bases and J by 2 bases, and 11 bases separated the two germline ends.

This chain joins TRBV27 and TRBJ2-3; 9 bases match TRBD2. The CDR3 sequence is 16 residues long. V was clipped by 6 bases and J by 3 bases; unmatched bases: 10. CDR1 and CDR2 from the germline V gene are MNHEY and SMNVEV (reference sequence). Written as DNA, the CDR3 is TGTGCCAGCAGGTTCTCGCGGGGGGGCAGAACAGATACGCAGTATTTT. Its protein is CASRFSRGGRTDTQYF.

This rearrangement joins TRBV7-2 to TRBJ1-3; a weak D match, TRBD1 (5 bases). The CDR3 length is 16 residues. Germline V lookup: CDR1 SGHTA, CDR2 FQGNSA. Trimming took 4 bases from V and 4 from J, leaving 17 bases between them. The CDR3 is CASSSLLGVSGNTIYF. The CDR3 coding sequence is TGTGCCAGCAGCTCCCTCTTGGGGGTCTCCGGAAACACCATATATTTT.

This chain links TRBV15 with TRBJ2-1; 8 bases are a match to TRBD2. Germline V gives CDR1 LNHNV, CDR2 YYDKDF (reference sequence). This CDR3 spans 16 amino acids. The V gene end was trimmed by 3 bases and the J gene end by 5 bases; junction bases not matched to a gene: 9. The CDR3 spells CATSRPGRAWDNEQFF. Here the CDR3 DNA reads TGTGCCACCAGCAGGCCCGGGAGGGCTTGGGACAATGAGCAGTTCTTC. Based on the CDR3 plus reference TRBV15 and TRBJ2-1, the full variable domain is DAMVIQNPRYQVTQFGKPVTLSCSQTLNHNVMYWYQQKSSQAPKLLFHYYDKDFNNEADTPDNFQSRRPNTSFCFLDIRSPGLGDTAMYLCATSRPGRAWDNEQFFGPGTRLTVL.

V gene TRBV5-5 combines with J gene TRBJ2-5; D is unclear. This CDR3 has 15 amino acids. Germline V gene sequence: CDR1 SGHKS, CDR2 YYEKEE (reference sequence). V lost 1 base to trimming and J lost 1 base, with 11 bases between them. DNA of the CDR3: TGTGCCAGCAGCTTGTTTAGCACCATCCAAGAGACCCAGTACTTC. As protein: CASSLFSTIQETQYF.

The gene calls are TRBV3-1 (or the pseudogene TRBV3-2) and TRBJ1-1; 8 bases align to TRBD1. J gave up 9 bases and V 1 base, and 10 bases lay outside the gene matches. The CDR3 runs 15 residues. The germline V gene encodes CDR1 LGHDT and CDR2 YNNKEL (reference sequence). The CDR3 region is CASSQGLTGVDQAFF. The CDR3 nucleotides read TGTGCCAGCAGCCAAGGTCTGACAGGGGTTGATCAAGCTTTCTTT.

CDR3 in DNA: TGTGCCAGTCTCGGGACATATACGGGGGTTCCGTGGGGCTACACCTTC. Its protein product is CASLGTYTGVPWGYTF. This chain links TRBV19 with TRBJ1-2; maybe TRBD1 (6 bases). The CDR3 runs 16 residues. V lost 8 bases and J lost 8, with 27 bases in between. Germline CDR1 and CDR2: LNHDA and SQIVND (reference sequence).